The source of this TCR beta chain is a study of cytomegalovirus exposure and HLA in healthy donors. About the research overall: Previous work identified around 120 million unique TCR beta sequences from 200 million or so T cells. About 85 million unique TCR sequences came from HLA-typed donors in an early release.

The CDR3 has 16 amino acids. The germline CDR1 and CDR2 sequences are LNHDA and SQIVND (reference sequence). V trimming: 6 bases; J trimming: 7 bases; junction bases outside the gene matches: 12. The PCR contained 60 Vbeta and 13 Jbeta primers. Sequencing used immunoSEQ multiplex PCR; TCRdb keeps in-frame clones, though not all of them. The sample holds 150,000 to 200,000 clones, about 75% seen once. Comments on this clone: Its specificity is not known.

The study's findings and limits: When a later analysis was performed, an Asian-associated ancestry cluster reportedly had fewer N-insertions than the approximately 680-donor mean. 87-base-pair reads could not separate some V segments, including TRBV6-2 and TRBV6-3.

The source material was PBMCs. This clonotype was sampled from a man aged 18-30 years in good health and CMV-seropositive. V is TRBV19 and J is TRBJ2-1, with 10 bases that match TRBD2. The CDR3: CASRKAGTSAYNEQFF. As DNA, the CDR3 is TGTGCCAGTAGGAAAGCCGGGACTAGCGCGTATAATGAGCAGTTCTTC. The complete variable domain, with remaining parts taken from reference TRBV19 and TRBJ2-1, reads DGGITQSPKYLFRKEGQNVTLSCEQNLNHDAMYWYRQDPGQGLRLIYYSQIVNDFQKGDIAEGYSVSREKKESFPLTVTSAQKNPTAFYLCASRKAGTSAYNEQFFGPGTRLTVL.